These 31 T cell receptor beta chains originate from one sample sequenced in a study of T cells in Graves' hyperthyroidism and ophthalmopathy. There were TCR beta CDR3 regions amplified from RNA transcripts. RT-PCR in the first round (using the HTBI primer set) targeted the TCR CDR3. TCRdb re-called the multiplex PCR reads with MiXCR, one entry per CDR3 protein. The table records about 400,000 distinct CDR3 sequences, around a sixth of them present only once. The sample comprised blood. The origin of the receptors is a woman under 30 with Graves' hyperthyroidism.

Note on this clonotype: Given a much more abundant clone one base away, this may be a read error. V gene TRBV15 combines with J gene TRBJ2-7, with D possibly being TRBD2 (6 bases). The germline V gene has CDR1 LNHNV and CDR2 YYDKDF (reference sequence). The CDR3 has 14 residues. CDR3 residues: CVTTTRGRSGEQYF. The CDR3 DNA reads TGTGTCACCACCACCCGGGGGAGGTCGGGCGAGCAGTACTTC.

Ten or more counts support this clonotype. The CDR3 spells CASTIHRDRPYQETQYF. CDR3 sequence (DNA): TGTGCCAGCACCATCCACCGGGACAGGCCGTACCAAGAGACCCAGTACTTC. The chain joins TRBV6-2 or TRBV6-3 to TRBJ2-5; 8 nucleotides match TRBD1. The CDR3 sequence is 17 residues long. The junction had 13 bases not matched to a gene; V was cut back by 7 bases and J by 0 bases. Germline CDR1 is MNHEY and CDR2 is SVGEGT.

The chain links TRBV5-6 to TRBJ2-1; possible D gene TRBD2, 5 bases. Trimming took 5 bases from V and 2 from J, leaving 14 bases between them. The CDR3 sequence is 15 residues long. Germline-derived CDR1 and CDR2 are SGHDT and YYEEEE. CDR3 sequence reads: CASSLSGFAYNEQFF. For the CDR3, the DNA is TGTGCCAGCAGTCTCAGCGGCTTCGCCTACAATGAGCAGTTCTTC.

In its sample, this clonotype was seen many times. The chain uses TRBV27 and TRBJ2-1; possibly TRBD1 for D (7 bases). This CDR3 comprises 14 residues. Trimming removed 3 bases at V and 4 bases at J, with 10 bases between. Germline V gene sequence: CDR1 MNHEY, CDR2 SMNVEV (reference sequence). The CDR3 reads CASSFRGAYNEQFF. Here the CDR3 DNA reads TGTGCCAGCAGTTTCAGGGGGGCTTACAATGAGCAGTTCTTC.

The J gene is TRBJ2-2, the V gene TRBV19; no clear D. The CDR3 has 15 amino acids. Germline V lookup: CDR1 LNHDA, CDR2 SQIVND (reference sequence). Trimming shortened V by 7 bases and J by 4 bases, and 16 bases separated the two germline ends. This CDR3 reads CASNDPRTSTGELFF. CDR3 DNA sequence: TGTGCCAGTAACGATCCTCGGACCTCCACCGGGGAGCTGTTTTTT.

This clonotype was observed at least ten times. The rearrangement joins TRBV13 to TRBJ2-7, with 9 bases lining up with TRBD1. V trimming: 5 bases; J trimming: 5 bases; junction bases outside the gene matches: 10. Germline values: CDR1 PRHDT, CDR2 FYEKMQ (reference sequence). There are 15 residues in the CDR3. The CDR3 sequence: CASSPRRQGGDEQYF. The CDR3 DNA reads TGTGCCAGCAGCCCCCGCCGACAGGGGGGCGACGAGCAGTACTTC.

In its sample, this clonotype was seen a few times. A much larger clone lies one base from this, so it may be a read error. The V and J genes are TRBV18 and TRBJ1-1; D may be TRBD1 (6 bases). The V gene's germline CDR1 is KGHSH and CDR2 LQKENI. The CDR3 has 14 amino acids. This CDR3 reads CTSSPGATGTEAFF. Here the CDR3 DNA reads TGTACCAGCTCACCAGGGGCGACGGGCACTGAAGCTTTCTTT.

The sample holds many counts of this clonotype. The V call is TRBV7-9, the J call TRBJ2-5, with 7 nucleotides matching TRBD2. The germline V gene encodes CDR1 SEHNR and CDR2 FQNEAQ (reference sequence). The CDR3 loop spans 16 amino acids. Unmatched junction bases numbered 6, after V lost 1 base and J lost 1 base. CDR3 in DNA: TGTGCCAGCAGCTTAGGCCCAGCGGGACTCCAAGAGACCCAGTACTTC. Translation gives CASSLGPAGLQETQYF.

This clonotype was detected many times. The genes are TRBV10-3 and TRBJ1-5; 7 positions agree with TRBD1. The V and J ends lost 6 bases and 5 bases, in that order; junction bases with no gene match: 4. In germline, CDR1 is ENHRY, CDR2 SYGVKD. The CDR3 has 13 residues. The chain's CDR3 is CAISATGDQPQHF. The CDR3 nucleotides are TGTGCCATCAGCGCCACAGGGGATCAGCCCCAGCATTTT.

This clonotype was seen many times. The chain combines TRBV7-9 with TRBJ2-1, with 15 bases that match TRBD2. Germline assignment: CDR1 SEHNR and CDR2 FQNEAQ (reference sequence). CDR3 length: 15 amino acids. The V segment lost 6 bases and the J segment 5 bases; nucleotides outside the gene matches: 2. CDR3 DNA sequence: TGTGCCAGCAGTTGGACTAGCGGGGGGGACAATGAGCAGTTCTTC. Protein: CASSWTSGGDNEQFF.

This clonotype has at least ten counts. The chain joins TRBV12-3 or TRBV12-4 to TRBJ1-2; D not resolved. This CDR3 has 11 residues. The V end lost 5 bases, the J end lost 8 bases, and 9 bases lay between the germline ends. CDR3 coding DNA: TGTGCCAGCAGTGTCCCGATGGGCTACACCTTC. It encodes CASSVPMGYTF.

This clonotype was observed a handful of times. The V gene is TRBV9, the J gene TRBJ2-1; D is unclear. Germline CDR1 is SGDLS and CDR2 is YYNGEE. V gave up 0 bases and J gave up 12 bases, with 7 bases separating them. This CDR3 region has 11 residues. The chain's CDR3 is CASSVGRTQFF. As DNA, the CDR3 is TGTGCCAGCAGCGTAGGCCGGACGCAGTTCTTC.

This clonotype was recorded many times. The chain carries TRBV11-1 and TRBJ1-6; D is perhaps TRBD1 (5 bases). The germline V gene has CDR1 SGHAT and CDR2 FQDESV (reference sequence). V gave up 1 base and J gave up 14 bases, with 12 bases separating them. The CDR3 contains 13 residues. As DNA, the CDR3 is TGTGCCAGCAGCTTAGATGGGACGGAATCCCTCCACTTT. Residues: CASSLDGTESLHF.

This clonotype occurred many times. The chain recombines TRBV20-1 with TRBJ1-5; D unclear. The CDR3 runs 13 residues. The germline V gene has CDR1 DFQATT and CDR2 SNEGSKA (reference sequence). V was clipped by 6 bases and J by 5 bases, with 14 bases between them. CDR3 sequence: CSARGGFYQPQHF. The CDR3 DNA sequence: TGCAGTGCACGGGGAGGGTTTTATCAGCCCCAGCATTTT.

For this clonotype: It may be a read error: a sequence one base away is much more abundant. This chain uses TRBV6-1 with TRBJ2-1; no clear D. Germline CDR1 MNHNS, CDR2 SASEGT. CDR3 length: 15 amino acids. CDR3 DNA: TGTACCAGCAGTCCCCCGACTCGCTCCTACAATGAGCAGTTCTTC. Translation: CTSSPPTRSYNEQFF.

The count of this clonotype is one. The V call is TRBV28, the J call TRBJ2-3; TRBD2 aligns across 11 bases. Germline CDR1 is MDHEN and CDR2 is SYDVKM. The CDR3 extends over 18 amino acids. Trimming cost V 3 bases and J 0 bases; bases outside gene matches: 8. This CDR3 reads CASSFFTVAGGSTDTQYF. CDR3 bases: TGTGCCAGCAGTTTTTTCACCGTAGCGGGAGGGAGCACAGATACGCAGTATTTT.

This sequence joins TRBV20-1 and TRBJ1-3; D not resolved. CDR1 and CDR2 (germline): DFQATT, SNEGSKA (reference sequence). V lost 2 bases to trimming and J lost 2 bases, with 16 bases between them. The CDR3 loop spans 16 amino acids. The CDR3 DNA follows: TGCAGTGCTAGATCTTTCCAGAGGGCAGCTGGAAACACCATATATTTT. This translates into CSARSFQRAAGNTIYF.

This clonotype was detected many times. The chain has TRBV7-9 and TRBJ2-1; D uncertain. CDR3 length: 11 residues. In germline, CDR1 is SEHNR, CDR2 FQNEAQ (reference sequence). Trimming cost V 5 bases and J 9 bases, with 8 bases left between them. CDR3 DNA sequence: TGTGCCAGCAGCCTCCCCCCTGAGCAGTTCTTC. Translation: CASSLPPEQFF.

The rearrangement joins TRBV2 to TRBJ2-2, with D perhaps matching TRBD1 (6 bases). The CDR3 length is 15 residues. Looked up from germline, CDR1 is SNHLY and CDR2 is FYNNEI. Trimming left V 5 bases short and J 2 bases short, with 12 bases between. The CDR3 DNA reads TGTGCCAGCAGTCTAACAGGGTCTAACACCGGGGAGCTGTTTTTT. Amino acids: CASSLTGSNTGELFF. Based on the CDR3 plus reference TRBV2 and TRBJ2-2, the full variable domain is EPEVTQTPSHQVTQMGQEVILRCVPISNHLYFYWYRQILGQKVEFLVSFYNNEISEKSEIFDDQFSVERPDGSNFTLKIRSTKLEDSAMYFCASSLTGSNTGELFFGEGSRLTVL.

This chain connects TRBV7-9 to TRBJ1-2; TRBD1 agrees at 7 bases. This CDR3 has 14 amino acids. Looked up from germline, CDR1 is SEHNR and CDR2 is FQNEAQ (reference sequence). V was pared by 5 bases and J by 6 bases, with 9 bases of the junction left unmatched. The CDR3 region is CASSETGAAHGYTF. In DNA form, the CDR3 reads TGTGCCAGCAGCGAAACAGGGGCGGCCCATGGCTACACCTTC.

This clonotype was observed many times. This chain joins TRBV27 and TRBJ2-1; 15 bases agree with TRBD2. The CDR3 is 16 residues long. The ends lost 7 bases at V and 8 bases at J; junction bases unmatched: 9. Germline CDR1 MNHEY, CDR2 SMNVEV (reference sequence). CDR3 sequence reads: CASTTLGLAGGHEQFF. The CDR3 bases are TGTGCCAGCACCACACTCGGACTAGCGGGGGGGCATGAGCAGTTCTTC.

This clonotype has ten or more counts. A read error may account for a junction end that differs from germline. The chain links TRBV4-1 to TRBJ2-2; D not resolved. The CDR3 is 17 residues long. Looked up from germline, CDR1 is MGHRA and CDR2 is YSYEKL. CDR3 DNA sequence: TGCGCCAGCAGCGAAGAGGTATCAGTTGCTATAACCGGGGAGCTGTTTTTT. This gives the protein CASSEEVSVAITGELFF.

Ten or more counts support this clonotype. The chain recombines TRBV30 with TRBJ1-3; a weak D match, TRBD1 (5 bases). The V end was cut by 0 bases, the J end by 1 base, with 10 bases between. This CDR3 is 15 amino acids long. Looked up from germline, CDR1 is GTSNPN and CDR2 is SVGIG (reference sequence). The CDR3 region has the DNA TGTGCCTGGAGTGTCGGGGGAAGATCTGGAAACACCATATATTTT. Translated, it gives CAWSVGGRSGNTIYF.

There are many counts of this clonotype. In DNA form, the CDR3 reads TGTGCCAGCAGCCAAGTTGGCCTTAGGGGAGCTTTCTTT. It codes for CASSQVGLRGAFF. The chain carries TRBV3-1 and TRBJ1-1, with D perhaps TRBD1 (5 bases). The germline V and J ends were trimmed by 1 base and 10 bases, with 13 bases remaining between them. The CDR3 runs to 13 residues. Germline assignment: CDR1 LGHDT and CDR2 YNNKEL (reference sequence).

Many counts were recorded for this clonotype. As DNA, the CDR3 is TGTGCCAGCAGCTTAAAGCGAAATCAGCCCCAGCATTTT. Amino acid sequence: CASSLKRNQPQHF. The rearrangement links TRBV13 to TRBJ1-5; D uncertain. Looked up from germline, CDR1 is PRHDT and CDR2 is FYEKMQ (reference sequence). V lost 2 bases and J 4 bases, leaving 6 bases between the germline ends. The CDR3 spans 13 residues. Looking up the rest from reference TRBV13 and TRBJ1-5 gives the full variable domain: AAGVIQSPRHLIKEKRETATLKCYPIPRHDTVYWYQQGPGQDPQFLISFYEKMQSDKGSIPDRFSAQQFSDYHSELNMSSLELGDSALYFCASSLKRNQPQHFGDGTRLSIL.

This clonotype showed up many times. The chain is built from TRBV19 and TRBJ1-1, with D possibly TRBD1 on 6 matching bases. The V gene lost 8 bases and the J gene lost 0 bases, with 13 bases spanning the gap. Germline V gene lookup returns CDR1 LNHDA and CDR2 SQIVND (reference sequence). The CDR3 is 14 amino acids. The CDR3 is CASLLDRMNTEAFF. In DNA, the CDR3 is TGTGCCAGTCTCCTTGACAGGATGAACACTGAAGCTTTCTTT. Complete variable domain (other parts from reference TRBV19 and TRBJ1-1): DGGITQSPKYLFRKEGQNVTLSCEQNLNHDAMYWYRQDPGQGLRLIYYSQIVNDFQKGDIAEGYSVSREKKESFPLTVTSAQKNPTAFYLCASLLDRMNTEAFFGQGTRLTVV.

A remark on this clonotype: One base away lies a much larger clone, so this may be a sequencing read error. The chain carries TRBV10-3 and TRBJ2-1; TRBD2 agrees at 8 bases. Germline V gives CDR1 ENHRY, CDR2 SYGVKD. This CDR3 comprises 15 residues. The J segment lost 7 bases and the V segment lost 5 bases, leaving 10 bases of the junction unmatched. The CDR3 loop is CAISWSAGVGNEQFF. Written as DNA, the CDR3 is TGTGCCATCAGTTGGTCAGCGGGAGTAGGAAATGAGCAGTTCTTC.

This clonotype has a count of ten or more. This sequence joins TRBV20-1 and TRBJ1-1; D perhaps matches TRBD1 (5 bases). The CDR3 sequence is 15 residues long. Germline V gives CDR1 DFQATT, CDR2 SNEGSKA (reference sequence). V was cut by 5 bases and J by 0 bases, with 16 bases left in between. CDR3 amino acids: CSAAPQGRMNTEAFF. The CDR3 bases are TGCAGTGCTGCTCCCCAGGGACGGATGAACACTGAAGCTTTCTTT.

This clonotype was observed many times. The V gene is TRBV7-3, the J gene TRBJ2-1; D is unclear. The V end lost 0 bases, the J end lost 0 bases, and 6 bases lay between the germline ends. This CDR3 region has 15 residues. CDR1 and CDR2 from the germline V gene are SGHTA and FQGTGA. CDR3 residues: CASSLTHGSYNEQFF. The CDR3 region has the DNA TGTGCCAGCAGCTTAACCCATGGCTCCTACAATGAGCAGTTCTTC.

This clonotype was found a few times. The rearrangement links TRBV5-1 to TRBJ1-2, with D perhaps matching TRBD1 (6 bases). The CDR3 extends over 14 amino acids. Trimming left V 5 bases short and J 4 bases short, with 15 bases between. Germline V gene lookup returns CDR1 SGHRS and CDR2 YFSETQ. The CDR3 DNA follows: TGCGCCAGCAGAAGGACAGCGTCTGGCTATGGCTACACCTTC. Its protein is CASRRTASGYGYTF. The full variable domain, rest sourced from reference TRBV5-1 and TRBJ1-2, is KAGVTQTPRYLIKTRGQQVTLSCSPISGHRSVSWYQQTPGQGLQFLFEYFSETQRNKGNFPGRFSGRQFSNSRSEMNVSTLELGDSALYLCASRRTASGYGYTFGSGTRLTVV.

V gene TRBV30 combines with J gene TRBJ1-5, with 7 bases matching TRBD1. The CDR3 contains 12 residues. Germline values: CDR1 GTSNPN, CDR2 SVGIG (reference sequence). The V gene end was trimmed by 4 bases and the J gene end by 7 bases; junction bases not matched to a gene: 4. This CDR3 reads CAWTGGEQPQHF. As DNA, the CDR3 is TGTGCCTGGACAGGGGGGGAGCAGCCCCAGCATTTT.